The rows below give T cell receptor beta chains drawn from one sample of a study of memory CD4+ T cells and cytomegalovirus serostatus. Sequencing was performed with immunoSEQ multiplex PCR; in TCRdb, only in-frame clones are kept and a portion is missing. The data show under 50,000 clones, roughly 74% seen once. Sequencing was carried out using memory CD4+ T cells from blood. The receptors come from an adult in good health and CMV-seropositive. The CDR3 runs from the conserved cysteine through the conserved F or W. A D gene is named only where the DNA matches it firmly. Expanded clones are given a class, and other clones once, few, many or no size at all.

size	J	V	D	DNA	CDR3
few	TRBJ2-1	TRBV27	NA	TGTGCCAGCAGTCCCCGGGACCAACCATTGGGTGAGCAGTTCTTC	CASSPRDQPLGEQFF
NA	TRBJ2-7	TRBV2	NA	TGTGCCAGCAGTGAGCCTAGCTCCTACGAGCAGTACTTC	CASSEPSSYEQYF
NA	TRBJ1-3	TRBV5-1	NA	TGCGCCAGTGGGGACCCAAACTCTGGAAACACCATATATTTT	CASGDPNSGNTIYF
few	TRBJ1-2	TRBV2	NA	TGTGCCAGCAGTTCGAGAGGGCAGGGAGGGACCTATGGCTACACCTTC	CASSSRGQGGTYGYTF
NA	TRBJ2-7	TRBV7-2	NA	TGTGCCAGCTCCCGGCCAAGGGACGAGCAGTACTTC	CASSRPRDEQYF
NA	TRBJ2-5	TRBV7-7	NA	TGTGCTAGCAGCTTAGCTAGTAGAGAGACCCAGTACTTC	CASSLASRETQYF
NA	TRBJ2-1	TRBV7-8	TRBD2	TGTGCCAGCAGCTCTCGACTGGGCGGGGGGTACAATGAGCAGTTCTTC	CASSSRLGGGYNEQFF
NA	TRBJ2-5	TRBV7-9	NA	TGTGCCAGCAGCTTAGGGACTGTGTACCAAGAGACCCAGTACTTC	CASSLGTVYQETQYF
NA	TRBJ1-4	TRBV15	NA	TGTGCCACCAGCCCAAGTTCGGGGATAGTTCGGGAAAAACTGTTTTTT	CATSPSSGIVREKLFF
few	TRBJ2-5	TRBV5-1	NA	TGCGCCAGCAGCCCTAAACAGGTGCCGCGGGAGACCCAGTACTTC	CASSPKQVPRETQYF
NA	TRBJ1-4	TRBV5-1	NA	TGCGCCAGCAGCTGGGACGGAGAAAAACTGTTTTTT	CASSWDGEKLFF
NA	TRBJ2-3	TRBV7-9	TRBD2	TGTGCCAGCAGCTTATTCGGGAGGGCCACAGATACGCAGTATTTT	CASSLFGRATDTQYF
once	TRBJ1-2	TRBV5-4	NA	TGTGCCAGCAGCAGGGTTGACTATGGCTACACCTTC	CASSRVDYGYTF
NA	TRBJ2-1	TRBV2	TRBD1	TGTGCCAGCAGTGAAGGACAGGGTGAGCAGTTCTTC	CASSEGQGEQFF
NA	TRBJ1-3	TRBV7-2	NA	TGTGCCAGCAGCTTCTTCTCTGGAAACACCATATATTTT	CASSFFSGNTIYF
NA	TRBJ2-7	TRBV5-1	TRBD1	TGCGCCAGCAGCTTACCGGGACAGGGAGAACGGGAGCAGTACTTC	CASSLPGQGEREQYF
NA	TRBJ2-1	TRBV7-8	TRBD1	TGTGCCAGCAGCATCCGGGACAGAGAGTTCTTC	CASSIRDREFF
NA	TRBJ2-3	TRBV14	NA	TGTGCCAGCAGCCAGGCAGATACGCAGTATTTT	CASSQADTQYF
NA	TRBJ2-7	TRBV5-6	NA	TGTGCCAGCAGCTTACCAGGGGGAGGCTACGAGCAGTACTTC	CASSLPGGGYEQYF
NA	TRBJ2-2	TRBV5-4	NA	TGTGCCAGCAGCTTGGGGACAGCGAACACCGGGGAGCTGTTTTTT	CASSLGTANTGELFF
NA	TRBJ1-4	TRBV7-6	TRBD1	TGTGCCAGCAGGCAGGGGGAGGGTTCGGCATTGTTTTTT	CASRQGEGSALFF
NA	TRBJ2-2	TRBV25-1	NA	TGTGCCAGCAGTGAAAGACAAGACACCGGGGAGCTGTTTTTT	CASSERQDTGELFF
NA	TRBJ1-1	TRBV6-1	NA	TGTGCCAGCAGTGAACCGGCGGGGAACACTGAAGCTTTCTTT	CASSEPAGNTEAFF
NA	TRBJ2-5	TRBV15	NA	TGTGCCACCAGCAGAGATTTATCGGACCGAGAGACCCAGTACTTC	CATSRDLSDRETQYF
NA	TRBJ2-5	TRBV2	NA	TGTGCCAGCAGTGCGTCAGGGTTGGACACCGACTCCCAAGAGACCCAGTACTTC	CASSASGLDTDSQETQYF
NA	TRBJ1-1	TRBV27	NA	TGTGCCAGCACTCTCAGGGGAGGGCTGAACACTGAAGCTTTCTTT	CASTLRGGLNTEAFF
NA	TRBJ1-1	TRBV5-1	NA	TGCGCCAGCACCCGACCGTACGGAGGGGACACTGAAGCTTTCTTT	CASTRPYGGDTEAFF
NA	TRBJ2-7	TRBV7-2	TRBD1	TGTGCCAGCAGCTTAGCGCGGACAGGGAACGAGCAGTACTTC	CASSLARTGNEQYF
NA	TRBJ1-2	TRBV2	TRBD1	TGTGCCAGCAGGTGGGACAGGGCCGACTATGGCTACACCTTC	CASRWDRADYGYTF
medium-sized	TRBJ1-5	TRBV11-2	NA	TGTGCCAGCAGCTTAGGAGTGGGCAATCAGCCCCAGCATTTT	CASSLGVGNQPQHF
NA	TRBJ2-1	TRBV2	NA	TGTGCCAGTTACTCGGGGGTTAATGAGCAGTTCTTC	CASYSGVNEQFF
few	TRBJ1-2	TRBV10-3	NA	TGTGCCATCAATGATGGGGCAGACTATGGCTACACCTTC	CAINDGADYGYTF
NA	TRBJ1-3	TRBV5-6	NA	TGTGCCAGCAGCTTGGCCGGCTTCAGGAGCTCCAGAAACACCATATATTTT	CASSLAGFRSSRNTIYF
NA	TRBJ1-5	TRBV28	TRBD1	TGTGCCAGCAGTGCGGGACAGGGGGCTAGTCAGCCCCAGCATTTT	CASSAGQGASQPQHF
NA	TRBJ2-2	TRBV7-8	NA	TGTGCCAGCAGCTTACAGAGGGTCGGGGAGCTGTTTTTT	CASSLQRVGELFF
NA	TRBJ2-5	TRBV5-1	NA	TGCGCCAGCAGCTTGGCTAGGCGGGGAGAGACCCAGTACTTC	CASSLARRGETQYF
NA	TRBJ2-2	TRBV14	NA	TGTGCCAGCAGCCAAGATCTAACGGGGACCGGGGAGCTGTTTTTT	CASSQDLTGTGELFF
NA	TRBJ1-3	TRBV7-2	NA	TGTGCCAGCAGCTTATTGGTTGGAAACACCATATATTTT	CASSLLVGNTIYF
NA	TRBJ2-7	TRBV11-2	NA	TGTGCCAGCAGCTTAGGAGGGGGGGGCCTTCTTTACAGCTCCTACGAGCAGTACTTC	CASSLGGGGLLYSSYEQYF
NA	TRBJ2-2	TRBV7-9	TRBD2	TGTGCCAGCGAGGCCCGGGGGGGCGGCACCGGGGAGCTGTTTTTT	CASEARGGGTGELFF